The 30 T cell receptor beta chains listed next were all sequenced from one sample in a study of T cell changes during pregnancy in multiple sclerosis. Clones were read by immunoSEQ multiplex PCR, and TCRdb kept only the in-frame ones, dropping some. The sample shows fewer than 85,000 clones, about 90% of them seen only once. Sequences were derived from peripheral blood, sampled in the first trimester of pregnancy. These TCRs come from a female donor in good health, enrolled as a control in a pregnancy study.

This chain connects TRBV5-1 to TRBJ2-3; TRBD2 aligns across 8 bases. CDR1 and CDR2 (germline): SGHRS, YFSETQ. V was pared by 4 bases and J by 6 bases, with 10 bases of the junction left unmatched. The CDR3 spans 15 residues. Here the CDR3 DNA reads TGCGCCAGCAGCCGGGGGGGAGGGGCAGGCGATACGCAGTATTTT. Amino acid sequence: CASSRGGGAGDTQYF.

This chain uses TRBV29-1 with TRBJ1-1, with D perhaps TRBD1 (6 bases). The CDR3 runs 12 residues. Germline CDR1 reads SQVTM; CDR2 reads ANQGSEA. The V end was cut by 6 bases, the J end by 6 bases, with 14 bases between. Here the CDR3 DNA reads TGCAGCGTGGTACTTCGGACAGCTGAAGCTTTCTTT. Its translation: CSVVLRTAEAFF. Combining the CDR3 with reference TRBV29-1 and TRBJ1-1 gives the whole variable domain SAVISQKPSRDICQRGTSLTIQCQVDSQVTMMFWYRQQPGQSLTLIATANQGSEATYESGFVIDKFPISRPNLTFSTLTVSNMSPEDSSIYLCSVVLRTAEAFFGQGTRLTVV.

V and J are TRBV5-1 and TRBJ2-3; D is undetermined. There are 13 residues in the CDR3. Germline CDR1 and CDR2: SGHRS and YFSETQ. V lost 0 bases to trimming and J lost 4 bases, with 6 bases between them. CDR3 DNA sequence: TGCGCCAGCAGCTTGGTACTCCCAGATACGCAGTATTTT. It specifies CASSLVLPDTQYF.

V gene TRBV5-1 combines with J gene TRBJ2-2, with 7 bases fitting TRBD2. The CDR3 spans 15 residues. The ends lost 3 bases at V and 4 bases at J; junction bases unmatched: 6. Per germline, CDR1 SGHRS and CDR2 YFSETQ. CDR3: CASSSAGESTGELFF. CDR3 DNA: TGCGCCAGCAGCTCGGCGGGGGAGAGCACCGGGGAGCTGTTTTTT.

The chain combines TRBV9 with TRBJ2-1; D uncertain. Deletions cut 1 base from V and 8 bases from J, with 19 bases between. This CDR3 spans 16 amino acids. The V gene's germline CDR1 is SGDLS and CDR2 YYNGEE. The CDR3 sequence is CASSVPPLVSVYEQFF. The CDR3 DNA is TGTGCCAGCAGCGTACCCCCCCTAGTTAGTGTCTATGAGCAGTTCTTC.

The chain has TRBV28 and TRBJ2-4; D is perhaps TRBD1 (5 bases). V was clipped by 7 bases and J by 5 bases, with 18 bases between them. This CDR3 region has 15 residues. The V gene's germline CDR1 is MDHEN and CDR2 SYDVKM. CDR3 residues: CASTHPQDTENIQYF. The DNA of the CDR3 is TGTGCCAGCACCCATCCACAGGATACTGAAAACATTCAGTACTTC.

The chain combines TRBV7-8 with TRBJ2-5; 12 bases line up with TRBD2. CDR3 length: 18 residues. V lost 1 base and J lost 5; bases outside the gene matches: 11. From germline, CDR1 is SGHVS and CDR2 FQNEAQ. This chain's CDR3 is CASSLGWGLAGGAETQYF. CDR3 in DNA: TGTGCCAGCAGCTTAGGTTGGGGTCTAGCGGGAGGGGCGGAGACCCAGTACTTC.

This clone has a handful of counts. The CDR3 protein is CASSFGAWDRNTIYF. The DNA of the CDR3 is TGCGCCAGCAGCTTTGGGGCGTGGGATAGAAACACCATATATTTT. The chain uses TRBV5-1 and TRBJ1-3; TRBD1 is a possible D gene (5 bases). Germline V gene sequence: CDR1 SGHRS, CDR2 YFSETQ. The CDR3 loop spans 15 amino acids. Trimming shortened V by 2 bases and J by 5 bases, and 14 bases separated the two germline ends.

V and J are TRBV7-8 and TRBJ2-7; 7 nucleotides agree with TRBD2. The germline V gene encodes CDR1 SGHVS and CDR2 FQNEAQ. With 5 bases clipped from V and 5 bases from J, the junction kept 12 bases outside the gene matches. The CDR3 extends over 15 amino acids. CDR3 region: CASSPKAGSVNEQYF. CDR3 nucleotides: TGTGCCAGCAGCCCCAAAGCGGGAAGCGTCAACGAGCAGTACTTC.

This clone was counted a single time. The chain uses TRBV28 and TRBJ1-2; 7 bases agree with TRBD1. This CDR3 is built from 14 residues. Germline CDR1 MDHEN, CDR2 SYDVKM. The V and J ends lost 2 bases and 4 bases, in that order; junction bases with no gene match: 4. CDR3 in amino acids: CASSLLGTAYGYTF. The CDR3 bases are TGTGCCAGCAGTTTACTCGGGACAGCCTATGGCTACACCTTC.

V gene TRBV11-2 combines with J gene TRBJ2-7, with TRBD2 matching 7 bases. This CDR3 has 14 amino acids. CDR1 and CDR2 (germline): SGHAT, FQNNGV. After removal of 5 bases from V and 4 bases from J, the junction contained 8 bases not matched to a gene. DNA of the CDR3: TGTGCCAGCAGCCTTAGCGGGCCTTCGTACGAGCAGTACTTC. Translated: CASSLSGPSYEQYF. Variable domain in full (rest from reference TRBV11-2 and TRBJ2-7): EAGVAQSPRYKIIEKRQSVAFWCNPISGHATLYWYQQILGQGPKLLIQFQNNGVVDDSQLPKDRFSAERLKGVDSTLKIQPAKLEDSAVYLCASSLSGPSYEQYFGPGTRLTVT.

The chain carries TRBV7-9 and TRBJ2-5; D is perhaps TRBD2 (7 bases). Germline V CDR1 and CDR2: SEHNR, FQNEAQ (reference sequence). V was shortened by 4 bases and J by 5 bases, with 14 bases between the two germline ends. This CDR3 has 14 amino acids. CDR3 sequence (DNA): TGTGCCAGCAGCTGGTGGGGGGGCAGGGAGACCCAGTACTTC. It is translated as CASSWWGGRETQYF. Looking up the rest from reference TRBV7-9 and TRBJ2-5 gives the full variable domain: DTGVSQNPRHKITKRGQNVTFRCDPISEHNRLYWYRQTLGQGPEFLTYFQNEAQLEKSRLLSDRFSAERPKGSFSTLEIQRTEQGDSAMYLCASSWWGGRETQYFGPGTRLLVL.

The rearrangement links TRBV25-1 to TRBJ2-2, with 7 positions matching TRBD2. The trim removed 6 bases at V and 5 bases at J, leaving 9 bases unmatched. Germline CDR1 and CDR2: MGHDK and SYGVNS. The CDR3 covers 15 residues. The DNA of the CDR3 is TGTGCCAGCAGCCCTCCAGCGGGAAGAACCGGGGAGCTGTTTTTT. Translated: CASSPPAGRTGELFF.

CDR3 bases: TGCGCCAGCAGCCACAACCCGGGACTTGAGGCCACAGATACGCAGTATTTT. It translates to CASSHNPGLEATDTQYF. The V and J genes are TRBV4-1 and TRBJ2-3; D may be TRBD2 (6 bases). The length of the CDR3 is 17 residues. The V gene's germline CDR1 is MGHRA and CDR2 YSYEKL. Trimming removed 3 bases at V and 2 bases at J, with 18 bases between.

The chain carries TRBV19 and TRBJ1-1; D possibly corresponds to TRBD1 (5 bases). The CDR3 spans 14 residues. The V and J ends lost 5 bases and 5 bases respectively, with 15 bases between them. Germline-derived CDR1 and CDR2 are LNHDA and SQIVND (reference sequence). The CDR3 DNA reads TGTGCCAGTAGTGCCTCGGGGGAGCTGACTGAAGCTTTCTTT. Translated: CASSASGELTEAFF.

The rearrangement uses TRBV25-1 and TRBJ2-3; D is perhaps TRBD2 (6 bases). Trimming shortened V by 8 bases and J by 0 bases, and 12 bases separated the two germline ends. The CDR3 consists of 14 residues. Germline V gene data show CDR1 as MGHDK and CDR2 as SYGVNS. Here the CDR3 reads CASGRDLSTDTQYF. CDR3 nucleotide sequence: TGTGCCAGCGGCCGGGACTTGAGCACAGATACGCAGTATTTT.

The chain uses TRBV15 and TRBJ1-5; a weak D match, TRBD1 (5 bases). Trimming took 8 bases from V and 8 from J, leaving 16 bases between them. Germline V CDR1 and CDR2: LNHNV, YYDKDF (reference sequence). The CDR3 consists of 13 residues. CDR3 loop: CATRYSRVEPQHF. Written as DNA, the CDR3 is TGTGCCACCCGCTACTCCAGGGTTGAGCCCCAGCATTTT.

The chain has TRBV18 and TRBJ1-1; no definite D call. Deletions cut 6 bases from V and 5 bases from J, with 13 bases between. The CDR3 sequence is 13 residues long. Looked up from germline, CDR1 is KGHSH and CDR2 is LQKENI. The CDR3 DNA reads as TGTGCCAGCTCCCCCGGACCGGGGACTGAAGCTTTCTTT. It is translated as CASSPGPGTEAFF.

The gene calls are TRBV29-1 and TRBJ1-5; D not certain. V gave up 7 bases and J gave up 7 bases, with 14 bases separating them. Germline values: CDR1 SQVTM, CDR2 ANQGSEA. The CDR3 runs 12 residues. The CDR3 region has the DNA TGCAGCGCCGGGATCAACGGGCAGCCCCAGCATTTT. Amino acids: CSAGINGQPQHF. The variable domain in full, completed from reference TRBV29-1 and TRBJ1-5, reads SAVISQKPSRDICQRGTSLTIQCQVDSQVTMMFWYRQQPGQSLTLIATANQGSEATYESGFVIDKFPISRPNLTFSTLTVSNMSPEDSSIYLCSAGINGQPQHFGDGTRLSIL.

The V gene is TRBV7-9, the J gene TRBJ2-5; perhaps TRBD1 as D (6 bases). The CDR3 is 13 amino acids. Germline-derived CDR1 and CDR2 are SEHNR and FQNEAQ (reference sequence). With 5 bases removed from V and 5 bases from J, the gap between germline ends came to 12 bases. CDR3 sequence (DNA): TGTGCCAGCAGCCCCACAGGGCTTGAGACCCAGTACTTC. This sequence encodes CASSPTGLETQYF. Full variable domain (outside the CDR3, taken from reference TRBV7-9 and TRBJ2-5): DTGVSQNPRHKITKRGQNVTFRCDPISEHNRLYWYRQTLGQGPEFLTYFQNEAQLEKSRLLSDRFSAERPKGSFSTLEIQRTEQGDSAMYLCASSPTGLETQYFGPGTRLLVL.

The rearrangement uses TRBV15 and TRBJ2-1, with 9 bases matching TRBD2. There are 16 residues in the CDR3. Germline loops: CDR1 LNHNV, CDR2 YYDKDF (reference sequence). J lost 4 bases, V lost 7 bases, and 11 bases had no gene match. The CDR3 loop is CATTHVGAGGYNEQFF. The CDR3 bases are TGTGCCACCACCCACGTCGGGGCGGGAGGGTACAATGAGCAGTTCTTC.

CDR3 in amino acids: CASSGTVSRGNQPQHF. Written as DNA, the CDR3 is TGTGCCAGCAGTGGGACAGTATCAAGGGGCAATCAGCCCCAGCATTTT. V and J are TRBV2 and TRBJ1-5; D may be TRBD1 (6 bases). V gave up 4 bases and J gave up 2 bases, with 15 bases separating them. Germline CDR1 reads SNHLY; CDR2 reads FYNNEI. This CDR3 is 16 amino acids long.

The V gene is TRBV4-1, the J gene TRBJ2-5; 8 nucleotides match TRBD2. The germline V gene encodes CDR1 MGHRA and CDR2 YSYEKL. V shed 1 base and J 1 base; nucleotides not matched to a gene: 11. The CDR3 loop spans 18 amino acids. The CDR3 reads CASSQGLGLGGVQETQYF. The CDR3 region has the DNA TGCGCCAGCAGCCAAGGCTTGGGACTAGGGGGAGTCCAAGAGACCCAGTACTTC.

The V call is TRBV11-2, the J call TRBJ2-5, with 11 bases matching TRBD2. CDR1 and CDR2 (germline): SGHAT, FQNNGV. The CDR3 is 16 amino acids. Unmatched junction bases numbered 9, after V lost 5 bases and J lost 4 bases. CDR3 sequence (DNA): TGTGCCAGCAGCCTAGCTAGCGGGAGGAGAGGAGAGACCCAGTACTTC. Residues: CASSLASGRRGETQYF. Looking up the rest from reference TRBV11-2 and TRBJ2-5 gives the full variable domain: EAGVAQSPRYKIIEKRQSVAFWCNPISGHATLYWYQQILGQGPKLLIQFQNNGVVDDSQLPKDRFSAERLKGVDSTLKIQPAKLEDSAVYLCASSLASGRRGETQYFGPGTRLLVL.

This chain joins TRBV25-1 and TRBJ2-7, with D perhaps TRBD2 (5 bases). V was trimmed by 1 base and J by 5 bases, leaving 12 bases between them. The CDR3 is 14 residues long. The germline V gene has CDR1 MGHDK and CDR2 SYGVNS. The CDR3 bases are TGTGCCAGCAGTGAATTTCGGGGAAACGACGAGCAGTACTTC. Protein product: CASSEFRGNDEQYF.

This chain uses TRBV7-2 with TRBJ2-2; 8 positions agree with TRBD2. Germline values: CDR1 SGHTA, CDR2 FQGNSA. The V and J ends lost 2 bases and 6 bases, in that order; junction bases with no gene match: 5. The CDR3 is 15 residues long. The CDR3 DNA follows: TGTGCCAGCAGCTTACGTCGGGGGGGTCCCGGGGAGCTGTTTTTT. Its translation is CASSLRRGGPGELFF.

The chain carries TRBV19 and TRBJ2-7; 9 bases are a match to TRBD2. Germline V gives CDR1 LNHDA, CDR2 SQIVND (reference sequence). V lost 4 bases and J lost 7; bases outside the gene matches: 5. The CDR3 sequence is 13 residues long. The CDR3 is CASSTIAGVEQYF. The DNA of the CDR3 is TGTGCCAGTAGTACAATAGCGGGAGTTGAGCAGTACTTC.

This sequence joins TRBV2 and TRBJ1-5; D might be TRBD1 (5 bases). The CDR3 spans 16 residues. V lost 8 bases to trimming and J lost 2 bases, with 19 bases between them. Germline lookup yields CDR1 SNHLY and CDR2 FYNNEI. The CDR3 is CASGGSPGIGNQPQHF. In DNA form, the CDR3 reads TGTGCCAGCGGGGGGTCCCCAGGGATAGGCAATCAGCCCCAGCATTTT.

The chain couples TRBV9 to TRBJ2-5; 11 bases are shared with TRBD2. The CDR3 runs 16 residues. V lost 2 bases to trimming and J lost 1 base; unmatched junction nucleotides: 4. Germline V gene lookup returns CDR1 SGDLS and CDR2 YYNGEE. CDR3 region: CASSVATSGIQETQYF. The DNA for the CDR3 is TGTGCCAGCAGCGTGGCGACTAGCGGGATCCAAGAGACCCAGTACTTC.

This chain uses TRBV7-9 with TRBJ2-7; 7 nucleotides align to TRBD2. The V gene's germline CDR1 is SEHNR and CDR2 FQNEAQ (reference sequence). This CDR3 spans 14 amino acids. J gave up 5 bases and V 3 bases, and 7 bases lay outside the gene matches. The CDR3, as DNA: TGTGCCAGCAGCTTGCGGACTAGTCCTAACGAGCAGTACTTC. It codes for CASSLRTSPNEQYF.